The 30 T cell receptor beta chains listed next were all sequenced from one sample in a study of T-cell memory formation after mild COVID-19. TCRdb reanalysed the 5' RACE reads using MiXCR and keeps one entry per CDR3 protein. The data show 300,000 to 400,000 distinct CDR3 sequences, around a sixth seen once. Input material: PBMCs or a T cell subset sorted from them (not recorded which). Receptors were obtained from a man aged 18 to 30 who had mild COVID-19 (a few samples of this study predate the infection). Cell type and time point are not known.

This clonotype was found many times. DNA for the CDR3: TGTGCCAGCAGCTTCCTCGACAGGAAAGAAGCTTTCTTT. It yields the protein CASSFLDRKEAFF. The chain links TRBV7-9 to TRBJ1-1, with a possible D match to TRBD1 (6 bases). The germline gives CDR1 SEHNR, CDR2 FQNEAQ (reference sequence). With 3 bases removed from V and 8 bases from J, the gap between germline ends came to 13 bases. This CDR3 has 13 amino acids. Together with reference TRBV7-9 and TRBJ1-1, the CDR3 gives the full variable domain: DTGVSQNPRHKITKRGQNVTFRCDPISEHNRLYWYRQTLGQGPEFLTYFQNEAQLEKSRLLSDRFSAERPKGSFSTLEIQRTEQGDSAMYLCASSFLDRKEAFFGQGTRLTVV.

This clonotype was seen repeatedly, ten times or more. This chain joins TRBV7-2 and TRBJ2-1; a weak D match, TRBD2 (5 bases). CDR3 size: 15 residues. With 2 bases removed from V and 6 bases from J, the gap between germline ends came to 14 bases. Germline CDR1 and CDR2: SGHTA and FQGNSA. The CDR3 DNA sequence: TGTGCCAGCAGCTTACAACGGGGTATGGGCAATGAGCAGTTCTTC. Its protein is CASSLQRGMGNEQFF. The full variable domain, with the rest looked up from reference TRBV7-2 and TRBJ2-1, is GAGVSQSPSNKVTEKGKDVELRCDPISGHTALYWYRQSLGQGLEFLIYFQGNSAPDKSGLPSDRFSAERTGGSVSTLTIQRTQQEDSAVYLCASSLQRGMGNEQFFGPGTRLTVL.

This chain connects TRBV21-1 to TRBJ1-2; the table's D call TRBD1 went unverified against the DNA. TRBV21-1 is noted as a pseudogene. CDR3 size: 15 residues. The CDR3 here is CASSKAGQGLYGYTF. CDR3 coding DNA: TGTGCCAGCAGCAAAGCGGGTCAGGGATTATATGGCTACACCTTC.

The chain recombines TRBV7-9 with TRBJ1-5, with 9 nucleotides matching TRBD1. Germline V gene data show CDR1 as SEHNR and CDR2 as FQNEAQ (reference sequence). V gave up 5 bases and J gave up 4 bases; unmatched junction bases: 6. The CDR3 spans 15 residues. The CDR3 sequence: CASSPTGTGNQPQHF. CDR3 in DNA: TGTGCCAGCAGCCCTACCGGGACAGGGAATCAGCCCCAGCATTTT.

This chain uses TRBV10-3 with TRBJ2-7; D is unclear. The CDR3 extends over 14 amino acids. The V end was cut by 0 bases, the J end by 6 bases, with 12 bases between. Germline lookup yields CDR1 ENHRY and CDR2 SYGVKD. The CDR3, as DNA: TGTGCCATCAGTGAGTCCGGGCAGCTTCCCGAGCAGTACGTC. Translating it yields CAISESGQLPEQYV.

V gene TRBV27 combines with J gene TRBJ2-5; D remains unclear. The length of the CDR3 is 12 residues. Germline loops: CDR1 MNHEY, CDR2 SMNVEV (reference sequence). V was clipped by 6 bases and J by 5 bases, with 10 bases between them. As DNA, the CDR3 is TGTGCCAGCAGGCGACCTGGGGAGACCCAGTACTTC. It specifies CASRRPGETQYF.

The chain carries TRBV28 and TRBJ2-3; D may be TRBD1 (5 bases). CDR1 and CDR2 from the germline V gene are MDHEN and SYDVKM. This CDR3 spans 14 amino acids. V lost 11 bases and J 2 bases, leaving 17 bases between the germline ends. The CDR3 reads CAGSRGSYTDTQYF. The DNA of the CDR3 is TGTGCCGGTTCAAGGGGCTCATACACAGATACGCAGTATTTT.

The chain carries TRBV6-1 and TRBJ2-7; no firm D call. V shed 8 bases and J shed 5 bases, with 16 bases lying between them. CDR1 MNHNS and CDR2 SASEGT come from the germline V gene. The CDR3 runs 13 residues. CDR3 sequence reads: CASQGMSYDEQYV. DNA for the CDR3: TGTGCCAGCCAAGGGATGAGTTACGACGAGCAGTACGTC.

The CDR3 nucleotides are TGTGCCAGCAGCTTAGGGAGCGGTCCTAGAGATACGCAGTATTTT. Its translation is CASSLGSGPRDTQYF. The chain couples TRBV11-3 to TRBJ2-3, with D tentatively TRBD2 (5 bases). Germline CDR1 SGHNT, CDR2 YENEEA. The V end lost 1 base, the J end lost 5 bases, and 13 bases lay between the germline ends. The CDR3 length is 15 residues.

Ten or more counts support this clonotype. The chain joins TRBV6-2 or TRBV6-3 to TRBJ2-2, with D perhaps TRBD1 (7 bases). Between the trimmed V and J ends, which lost 6 bases and 5 bases, there was a span of 16 bases. The CDR3 runs 15 residues. Germline-derived CDR1 and CDR2 are MNHEY and SVGEGT. CDR3 nucleotide sequence: TGTGCCAGCAGCAAGGGGGCTAGCGTGACCGGGGAGCTGTTTTTT. Encoded protein: CASSKGASVTGELFF.

This sequence joins TRBV12-3 or TRBV12-4 and TRBJ1-5; D perhaps matches TRBD1 (6 bases). The V end was cut by 3 bases, the J end by 2 bases, with 11 bases between. This CDR3 has 15 amino acids. The DNA for the CDR3 is TGTGCCAGCAGTTTTCGGGGGGCAGGCAATCAGCCCCAGCATTTT. Residues: CASSFRGAGNQPQHF.

J is TRBJ2-1 and V is TRBV15, with TRBD2 matching over 10 bases. J was trimmed by 9 bases and V by 0 bases; bases with no gene match: 5. CDR1 LNHNV and CDR2 YYDKDF come from the germline V gene (reference sequence). The CDR3 totals 15 residues. The CDR3 DNA reads as TGTGCCACCAGCAGAGACCAGCGGGGGGGCGGTGAGCAGTTCTTC. It specifies CATSRDQRGGGEQFF.

The rearrangement links TRBV12-3 or TRBV12-4 to TRBJ1-2; weak D call: TRBD1 (5 bases). The CDR3 runs to 11 residues. The V and J ends lost 6 bases and 8 bases respectively, with 10 bases between them. The CDR3 sequence is CASRSGLGYTF. CDR3 nucleotides: TGTGCCAGCAGATCGGGGCTAGGCTACACCTTC.

This chain uses TRBV5-1 with TRBJ2-3; 7 positions agree with TRBD1. Per the germline V gene, CDR1 is SGHRS and CDR2 is YFSETQ. With V trimmed by 2 bases and J by 5 bases, 8 bases remained unmatched. This CDR3 is 15 amino acids long. CDR3 in DNA: TGCGCCAGCAGCTTACAGGGGCTCCCGGAAGATACGCAGTATTTT. Translated: CASSLQGLPEDTQYF.

In its sample, this clonotype was seen a few times. The gene calls are TRBV20-1 and TRBJ2-7, with a tentative D call TRBD2 (6 bases). The CDR3 loop spans 13 amino acids. Germline V gene data show CDR1 as DFQATT and CDR2 as SNEGSKA (reference sequence). V lost 3 bases to trimming and J lost 0 bases, with 9 bases between them. The CDR3 bases are TGCAGTGCTAGCGGGGGAAGCTCCTACGAGCAGTACTTC. It translates to CSASGGSSYEQYF.

The chain combines TRBV12-3 or TRBV12-4 with TRBJ1-2, with 7 bases aligning to TRBD1. V lost 3 bases to trimming and J lost 7 bases; unmatched junction nucleotides: 8. The CDR3 is made up of 14 amino acids. CDR3 DNA sequence: TGTGCCAGCAGTTTGTCCCAGGGGGGGTTTGGCTACACCTTC. Amino acid sequence: CASSLSQGGFGYTF.

This clonotype was detected ten times or more. This chain uses TRBV7-2 with TRBJ1-2; 7 bases are shared with TRBD1. The trim removed 5 bases at V and 4 bases at J, leaving 7 bases unmatched. Germline values: CDR1 SGHTA, CDR2 FQGNSA. This CDR3 comprises 14 residues. CDR3: CASSPTGALYGYTF. CDR3 DNA sequence: TGTGCCAGCAGCCCTACAGGGGCCCTCTATGGCTACACCTTC.

The chain employs TRBV9 and TRBJ1-2; D may be TRBD1 (5 bases). Deletions cut 3 bases from V and 8 bases from J, with 11 bases between. CDR3 length: 12 residues. The V gene's germline CDR1 is SGDLS and CDR2 YYNGEE. The CDR3 spells CASSGDRGGYTF. The CDR3 DNA is TGTGCCAGCAGCGGGGACCGCGGGGGCTACACCTTC.

The rearrangement uses TRBV6-2 or TRBV6-3 and TRBJ1-2; 9 bases map to TRBD1. Trimming removed 4 bases from V and 6 bases from J; junction bases left unmatched: 3. This CDR3 contains 13 residues. Germline lookup yields CDR1 MNHEY and CDR2 SVGEGT. In nucleotides, the CDR3 is TGTGCCAGCAGTTCAACAGGGGGCCATGGCTACACCTTC. It specifies CASSSTGGHGYTF.

The rearrangement uses TRBV20-1 and TRBJ2-3, with 10 bases matching TRBD1. CDR3 size: 13 residues. Germline assignment: CDR1 DFQATT and CDR2 SNEGSKA (reference sequence). V gave up 8 bases and J gave up 6 bases; unmatched junction bases: 8. For the CDR3, the DNA is TGCAGTTCAGGGACAGGGGTTCCCGATACGCAGTATTTT. This encodes CSSGTGVPDTQYF.

With regard to this clonotype: The conserved closing phenylalanine or tryptophan is absent in this CDR3, likely reflecting a read error. The limits of the CDR3 on the DNA are not certain, so only TCRdb's listed CDR3 is given. This rearrangement joins TRBV12-3 or TRBV12-4 to TRBJ1-2. The CDR3 is 12 amino acids long, termini counted. CDR3 in amino acids: CASSFDIGMVFL.

This clonotype has only a few counts. The junction differs from germline at one of its ends, possibly a read error. The rearrangement joins TRBV2 to TRBJ2-4, with TRBD2 matching over 9 bases. CDR1 and CDR2 from the germline V gene are SNHLY and FYNNEI. The CDR3 runs to 13 residues. The CDR3 region is CASSELGGGAKNF. DNA of the CDR3: TGTGCCAGCAGTGAATTGGGCGGGGGGGCTAAGAACTTC.

The chain recombines TRBV15 with TRBJ2-3, with D unclear. This CDR3 contains 16 residues. CDR1 and CDR2 from the germline V gene are LNHNV and YYDKDF (reference sequence). The germline V and J ends were trimmed by 0 bases and 5 bases, with 15 bases remaining between them. The CDR3 DNA reads TGTGCCACCAGCAGAGATCCCCCCCTAAACGGAGATACGCAGTATTTT. This translates into CATSRDPPLNGDTQYF.

This rearrangement joins TRBV20-1 to TRBJ1-2; D may be TRBD1 (5 bases). Germline CDR1 reads DFQATT; CDR2 reads SNEGSKA (reference sequence). Trimming shortened V by 6 bases and J by 4 bases, and 18 bases separated the two germline ends. The CDR3 loop spans 14 amino acids. The CDR3 nucleotides read TGCAGTGCGGGACCGGGACTATTTGGCTATGGCTACACCTTC. This translates into CSAGPGLFGYGYTF.

This clonotype appeared many times. The chain combines TRBV20-1 with TRBJ2-7, with TRBD1 as a possible D gene (5 bases). The CDR3 has 13 amino acids. Trimming left V 6 bases short and J 7 bases short, with 19 bases between. CDR1 DFQATT and CDR2 SNEGSKA come from the germline V gene (reference sequence). The CDR3 bases are TGCAGTGCCACGTTGGGCAGGGATGTTGAGCAGTACTTC. Amino acids: CSATLGRDVEQYF.

There are a few counts of this clonotype. This chain uses TRBV7-6 with TRBJ2-1; D gene unclear. V gave up 5 bases and J gave up 8 bases, with 16 bases separating them. This CDR3 is built from 14 residues. Germline-derived CDR1 and CDR2 are SGHVS and FNYEAQ. CDR3 amino acids: CASSQPFRNHEQFF. The DNA for the CDR3 is TGTGCCAGCAGCCAACCGTTTCGGAACCATGAGCAGTTCTTC.

This clonotype was seen a few times. The chain links TRBV10-3 to TRBJ2-5, with D uncertain. With 9 bases removed from V and 0 bases from J, the gap between germline ends came to 11 bases. CDR3 size: 13 residues. Per germline, CDR1 ENHRY and CDR2 SYGVKD. This CDR3 reads CAISPMYQETQYF. The CDR3, as DNA: TGTGCCATAAGCCCCATGTACCAAGAGACCCAGTACTTC.

The chain couples TRBV6-6 to TRBJ2-1; D unclear. The CDR3 totals 13 residues. CDR1 MNHNY and CDR2 SVGAGI come from the germline V gene (reference sequence). The germline V and J ends were trimmed by 6 bases and 2 bases, with 8 bases remaining between them. The CDR3 reads CASSATTYNEQFF. DNA for the CDR3: TGTGCCAGCAGCGCGACAACCTACAATGAGCAGTTCTTC.

This clonotype was seen a few times. The CDR3 sequence is CASSPTSGDRSTDTQYF. The CDR3 bases are TGCGCCAGCAGCCCGACTAGCGGCGACAGAAGCACAGATACGCAGTATTTT. The chain combines TRBV5-1 with TRBJ2-3, with 9 bases fitting TRBD2. Germline V gene lookup returns CDR1 SGHRS and CDR2 YFSETQ. The CDR3 has 17 residues. J lost 0 bases, V lost 4 bases, and 9 bases had no gene match.

This clonotype has more than one count but fewer than ten. The CDR3 protein is CASSYLQTDTQYF. CDR3 DNA: TGTGCCAGCAGTTATCTACAGACAGATACGCAGTATTTT. The V gene is TRBV6-5, the J gene TRBJ2-3, with D hard to call. Germline CDR1 is MNHEY and CDR2 is SVGAGI. V gave up 3 bases and J gave up 3 bases, with 7 bases separating them. CDR3 length equals 13 residues.